This TCR beta chain was documented in a study of blood T cell repertoires in COVID-19. Background on the study: COVID-19 samples from acute and convalescent phases originated in the United States, Italy and Spain. PBMCs, B-cell-depleted T cells, or T cells were the source of the cDNA or gDNA that made up the material.

The authors' processing: Reference gene primer amplification gave nucleated cell count estimates. Libraries were prepared by immunoSEQ multiplex PCR; TCRdb keeps only in-frame clonotypes and omits some of them. That table gives V, J and clone size, and the DNA gave D and trimming. Among about 150,000 clones listed, approximately 84% were seen once. Followed over time, Seattle patients had been enrolled while infection was active. From germline, CDR1 is MDHEN and CDR2 SYDVKM. Trimming pared 8 bases from V and 0 bases from J, leaving 10 bases between. This CDR3 region has 13 residues. The genes are TRBV28 and TRBJ2-5; D perhaps matches TRBD2 (5 bases). Sample: peripheral blood. This sequence originates from an elderly woman with COVID-19, enrolled during active disease. The CDR3 coding sequence is TGTGCCAGCGCAACGGGATACCAAGAGACCCAGTACTTC. This translates into CASATGYQETQYF.